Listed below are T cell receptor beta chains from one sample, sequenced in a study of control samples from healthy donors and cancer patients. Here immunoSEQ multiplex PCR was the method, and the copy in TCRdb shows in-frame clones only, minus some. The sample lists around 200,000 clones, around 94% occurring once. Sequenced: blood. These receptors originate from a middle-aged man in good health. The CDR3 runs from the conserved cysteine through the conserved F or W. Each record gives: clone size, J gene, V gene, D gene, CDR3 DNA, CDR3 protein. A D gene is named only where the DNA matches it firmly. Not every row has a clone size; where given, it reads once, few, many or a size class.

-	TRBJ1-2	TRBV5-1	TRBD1	TGCGCCAGCAGCTTGGCCCAGGGGGGACGCTACACCTTC	CASSLAQGGRYTF
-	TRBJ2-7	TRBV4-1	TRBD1	TGCGCCAGCAGCCGTCCGGGACAGGAGGGCTCCTACGAGCAGTACTTC	CASSRPGQEGSYEQYF
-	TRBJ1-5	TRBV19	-	TGTGCCAGTAGTAGTCCGGACAGAGGTACTACCAATCAGCCCCAGCATTTT	CASSSPDRGTTNQPQHF
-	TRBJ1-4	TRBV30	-	TGTGCCTGGAGTCGGGACTCTCCTGAAAAACTGTTTTTT	CAWSRDSPEKLFF
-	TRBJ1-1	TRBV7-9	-	TGTGCCAGCAGCTGGGCTTCCGGGGGCACTGAAGCTTTCTTT	CASSWASGGTEAFF
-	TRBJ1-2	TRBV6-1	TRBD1	TGTGCCAGCAGTGACGGGACAGGGCATGGCTACACCTTC	CASSDGTGHGYTF
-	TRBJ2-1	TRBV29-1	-	TGCAGCGCCGGGGAATACAATGAGCAGTTCTTC	CSAGEYNEQFF
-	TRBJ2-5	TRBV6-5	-	TGTGCCAGCAGTTACAGGCGGCCCTTAGGGGGAGAGACCCAGTACTTC	CASSYRRPLGGETQYF
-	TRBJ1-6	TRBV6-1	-	TGTGCCAGCAGTGCCTCCCCCACGGGGCCTAATAGTTCACCCCTCCACTTT	CASSASPTGPNSSPLHF
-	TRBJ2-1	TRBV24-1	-	TGTGCCACCAGTGTTTTGGGGTATCGACACGCACAGGCAATCGACGAGCAGTTCTTC	CATSVLGYRHAQAIDEQFF
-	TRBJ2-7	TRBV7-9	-	TGTGCCAGCAGCTTACCAGAATCCTCCTACGAGCAGTACTTC	CASSLPESSYEQYF
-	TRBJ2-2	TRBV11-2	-	TGTGCCAGCAGCTTAGTAGCCGGGCCCACCGGGGAGCTGTTTTTT	CASSLVAGPTGELFF
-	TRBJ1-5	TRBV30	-	TGTGCCTGGAGTGAGGGGAATAGCAATCAGCCCCAGCATTTT	CAWSEGNSNQPQHF
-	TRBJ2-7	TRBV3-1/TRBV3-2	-	TGTGCCAGCAGCCCCCCACAGAGAGGGTCTTCGTACGAGCAGTACTTC	CASSPPQRGSSYEQYF
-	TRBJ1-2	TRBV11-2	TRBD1	TGTGCCAGCAGCTTAGGGACAGGGCTCTGGAAAGTCTTC	CASSLGTGLWKVF
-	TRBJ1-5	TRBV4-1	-	TGCGCCAGCAGCCAAGAAGAGGGATCGGGACAGCCCCAGCATTTT	CASSQEEGSGQPQHF
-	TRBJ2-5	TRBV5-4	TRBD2	TGTGCCAGCAGTTGGACTAGCGGGGAACAAGAGACCCAGTACTTC	CASSWTSGEQETQYF
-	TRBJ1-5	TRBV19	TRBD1	TGTGCCAGTAACCGGGACAGAAATCAGCCCCAGCATTTT	CASNRDRNQPQHF
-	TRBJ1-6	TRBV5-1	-	TGCGCCAGCAGCTCGACCGGACAGCCTGGTTCACCCCTCCACTTT	CASSSTGQPGSPLHF
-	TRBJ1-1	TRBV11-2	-	TGTGCCAGCAGCTTAGTGGCCGGAGACACTGAAGCTTTCTTT	CASSLVAGDTEAFF
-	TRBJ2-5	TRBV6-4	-	TGTGCCAGCAGTTACCTGGGCTCCCAAGAGACCCAGTACTTC	CASSYLGSQETQYF
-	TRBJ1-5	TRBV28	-	TGTGCCAGCATTTCCACCGGGACGGCCTTATATCCCCAGCATTTT	CASISTGTALYPQHF
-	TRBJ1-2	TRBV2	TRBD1	TGTGCCAGCAGGCGAACAGGGGGAGGGAACTATGGCTACACCTTC	CASRRTGGGNYGYTF
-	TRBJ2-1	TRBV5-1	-	TGCGCCAGCAGGGTGATCAGGGAAACCAATGAGCAGTTCTTC	CASRVIRETNEQFF
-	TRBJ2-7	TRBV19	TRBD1	TGTGCCAGTAGTAACAGGGGGCAGGACGAGCAGTACTTC	CASSNRGQDEQYF
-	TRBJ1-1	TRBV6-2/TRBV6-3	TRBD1	TGTGCCAGCAGTTCGGGACAGGGCTCTTACACTGAAGCTTTCTTT	CASSSGQGSYTEAFF
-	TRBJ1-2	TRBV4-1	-	TGCGCCAGCAGCCTGCGGACCCCGGACTACGGCTACACCTTC	CASSLRTPDYGYTF
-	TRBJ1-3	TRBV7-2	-	TGTGCCAGCAGCTTAGAGGGGTGGGGAAGGGGCGACACCATATATTTT	CASSLEGWGRGDTIYF
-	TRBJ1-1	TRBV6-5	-	TGTGCCAGCAGTTCTGCACAGAACACTGAAGCTTTCTTT	CASSSAQNTEAFF
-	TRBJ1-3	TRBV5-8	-	TGTGCCAGCAGCTTCGGGCCTCTTCTCGGAAACACCATATATTTT	CASSFGPLLGNTIYF
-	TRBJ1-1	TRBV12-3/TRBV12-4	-	TGTGCCAGCCTTAACACTGAAGCTTTCTTT	CASLNTEAFF
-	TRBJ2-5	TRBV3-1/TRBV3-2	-	TGTGCCAGCAGCCAACGAGGCCTAGCACAACAAGAGACCCAGTACTTC	CASSQRGLAQQETQYF
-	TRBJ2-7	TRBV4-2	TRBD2	TGTGCCAGCAGCCCAGCGGGAACCCCCTACGAGCAGTACTTC	CASSPAGTPYEQYF
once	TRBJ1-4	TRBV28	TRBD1	TGTGCCAGCAAACAGGGGGGTGAAAAACTGTTTTTT	CASKQGGEKLFF
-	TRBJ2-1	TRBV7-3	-	TGTGCCAGCAGCCCCCAGGGTAGGGACAATGAGCAGTTCTTC	CASSPQGRDNEQFF
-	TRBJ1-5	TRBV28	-	TGTGCCAGCATCCTAGCTGGAAGCAATCAGCCCCAGCATTTT	CASILAGSNQPQHF
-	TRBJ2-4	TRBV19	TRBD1	TGTGCCAGTAGTGCCGGGACAGGGGGTGGAAACATTCAGTACTTC	CASSAGTGGGNIQYF